This T cell receptor beta chain stems from a study of shared clonotypes between healthy human individuals. Study summary: The study drew on two women and a few men aged 18 to 49 as donors.

Genomic DNA of every subset was divided equally among multiple immunoSEQ plates. Some clones are missing from TCRdb's copy, which holds only in-frame ones; the method was immunoSEQ multiplex PCR. There are around 200,000 clones in the sample; around 63% occur only once, and less than 11% lies in the top ten. Looked up from germline, CDR1 is SGDLS and CDR2 is YYNGEE. CDR3 length equals 14 residues. V shed 6 bases and J 9 bases; nucleotides not matched to a gene: 9. The chain carries TRBV9 and TRBJ2-1; 10 nucleotides match TRBD2. Sequencing used memory CD4+ T cells sorted from blood. Stated subset: CD45RA-negative fraction. The TCR was taken from a young man in good health. The DNA for the CDR3 is TGTGCCAGCAACCCTAGCGGGAGTACGTTTGAGCAGTTCTTC. Its protein is CASNPSGSTFEQFF.